The rows below give T cell receptor beta chains drawn from one sample of a study of T cell repertoires in cytomegalovirus infection. A single record per CDR3 protein comes from TCRdb applying MiXCR to the reads. The sample records about 920,000 distinct CDR3 sequences, around a third being singletons. No antigen has been identified for these receptors. The specimen was cultured CD8+ T cells from PBMCs, collected from culture after CMV antigen stimulation. These receptors originate from a human donor in good health (CMV status not recorded). Some clones in this sample may be carry-over from other donors' samples. The CDR3 runs from the conserved cysteine through the conserved F or W. The order of the fields is V gene, J gene, clone size, D gene, CDR3 DNA, CDR3 protein. D genes are given only for firm matches. Where a row states a size, it is once, few, many or the class of an expanded clone; other rows omit it.

TRBV19	TRBJ2-7	NA	NA	TGTGCCAGTAGTGTCGGGGACACCCCCTACGAGCAGTACTTC	CASSVGDTPYEQYF
TRBV27	TRBJ2-5	NA	NA	TGTGCCAGCAGGCCAACAGGAAAACAAGAGACCCAGTACTTC	CASRPTGKQETQYF
TRBV10-3	TRBJ1-1	once	NA	TGTGCCATCAGGGATCTCAGGGAGAACACTGAAGCTTTCTTT	CAIRDLRENTEAFF
TRBV6-6	TRBJ1-1	NA	TRBD1	TGTGCCAGCAGTCCCCGGGACAGGTTAGACCCTCAAGCTTTCTTT	CASSPRDRLDPQAFF
TRBV27	TRBJ2-7	many	TRBD1	TGTGCCAGCAGTCCAGGGACAGCCGAGCAGTACTTC	CASSPGTAEQYF
TRBV20-1	TRBJ2-7	NA	NA	TGCAGTGCTAGAGATAGGAGACAGGCCATCTACGAGCAGTACTTC	CSARDRRQAIYEQYF
TRBV13	TRBJ2-3	NA	TRBD2	TGTGCCAGCAGCTTCGGGGGGGGGCCTGCAGATACGCAGTATTTT	CASSFGGGPADTQYF
TRBV27	TRBJ1-1	few	TRBD1	TGTGCCAGCAGTCCAGGGGGCTGGGGGTACACTGAAGCTTTCTTT	CASSPGGWGYTEAFF
TRBV10-3	TRBJ2-2	once	NA	TGTGCCATCAGTGAGTCTAGGGGCCGCGGAACCGGGGAGCTGTTTTTT	CAISESRGRGTGELFF
TRBV5-6	TRBJ2-1	NA	NA	TGTGCCAGCATCCGGCTGGGGGCAGTTTTTTACAATGAGCAGTTCTTC	CASIRLGAVFYNEQFF
TRBV6-4	TRBJ1-1	once	NA	TGTGCCAGCAGTGACTCAAGGACCACTGATCTCACTGAAGCTTTCTTT	CASSDSRTTDLTEAFF
TRBV7-6	TRBJ2-3	NA	NA	TGTGCCAGCAACCCTAACCCGGGGCGGCCCCCGGATACGCAGTATTTT	CASNPNPGRPPDTQYF
TRBV7-6	TRBJ2-1	NA	TRBD2	TGTGTCAGCAGCCCATTGGTGGCGGGGGTCGAGCAGTTCTTC	CVSSPLVAGVEQFF
TRBV12-3/TRBV12-4	TRBJ2-7	few	TRBD1	TGTGCCAGCAGTTTAGTCAGGGGGCTTGAGCAGTACTTC	CASSLVRGLEQYF
TRBV10-3	TRBJ2-2	once	NA	TGTGCCGTCGAAGGTCTGAACACCGGGGAGCTGTTTTTT	CAVEGLNTGELFF
TRBV6-2/TRBV6-3	TRBJ2-5	NA	NA	TGTGCCAGCAGTTACGGGGGCGCTTATGAGACCCAGTACTTC	CASSYGGAYETQYF
TRBV5-8	TRBJ2-5	NA	NA	TGTGCCAGCAGCTTAAATTGGGCGGCGGGGAGCATCCAAGAGACCCAGTACTTC	CASSLNWAAGSIQETQYF
TRBV12-3/TRBV12-4	TRBJ2-5	many	NA	TGTGCCAGCAGTTTCTGGCAAGAGACCCAGTACTTC	CASSFWQETQYF
TRBV7-9	TRBJ1-1	NA	NA	TGTGCCAGCAGCTTAGCTATGGCTGAAGCTTTCTTT	CASSLAMAEAFF
TRBV7-9	TRBJ1-1	NA	TRBD1	TGTACCAGCAGCCCCGCCACAGGGGGCAACACTGAAGCTTTCTTT	CTSSPATGGNTEAFF
TRBV19	TRBJ1-5	NA	NA	TGTGCCAGTAGCACCGGTTTTAGCAATCAGCCCCAGCATTTT	CASSTGFSNQPQHF
TRBV6-1	TRBJ2-3	NA	TRBD1	TGTGCCAGCAGTCAGTTCTACAGGGGTAGCACAGATACGCAGTATTTT	CASSQFYRGSTDTQYF
TRBV28	TRBJ2-5	NA	TRBD1	TGTGCCAGCAGTCCAAACAGGGGAAAACAGACCCAGTACTTC	CASSPNRGKQTQYF
TRBV4-2	TRBJ1-1	NA	NA	TGTGCCAGCAGCCAAGAACGGTGGGGACGAGAAGCTTTCTTT	CASSQERWGREAFF
TRBV19	TRBJ2-1	NA	NA	TGTGCCAGTAGTATAAACTACAATGAGCAGTTCTTC	CASSINYNEQFF
TRBV20-1	TRBJ2-1	NA	TRBD2	TGCAGTGCTAGAAGCCTTGGGACTAGCGGGGTGTCCTACAATGAGCAGTTCTTC	CSARSLGTSGVSYNEQFF
TRBV12-3/TRBV12-4	TRBJ1-6	few	NA	TGTGCCAGCAGTTTAAGAGGGTGGGGTTCACCCCTCCACTTT	CASSLRGWGSPLHF
TRBV27	TRBJ1-1	many	NA	TGTGCCAGCAGCTCCCTCCAGGGAAACACTGAAGCTTTCTTT	CASSSLQGNTEAFF
TRBV19	TRBJ2-2	NA	TRBD1	TGTGCCAGTAGTACTCCTAACGACAGGGGGCCCGGGGAGCTGTTTTTT	CASSTPNDRGPGELFF
TRBV10-3	TRBJ1-1	few	NA	TGTGCCATCAGTGACTCGAGCACTGAAGCTTTCTTT	CAISDSSTEAFF
TRBV5-4	TRBJ1-6	NA	NA	TGTGCCAGCAGCTTGGGAGGGGGTAGTTCACCCCTCCACTTT	CASSLGGGSSPLHF
TRBV7-4	TRBJ2-3	few	TRBD1	TGTGCCAGCAGCTTAGTCCCGGTGACAGGGCGCGATACGCAGTATTTT	CASSLVPVTGRDTQYF
TRBV6-1	TRBJ1-2	NA	NA	TGTGCCAGCAGAAGGGCCAGGGAGGCTGGCTACACCTTC	CASRRAREAGYTF
TRBV7-9	TRBJ1-2	NA	TRBD1	TGTGCCAGCAGCTTAGGGGGACAGGGGGTCTTTCGTGGCTACACCTTC	CASSLGGQGVFRGYTF
TRBV25-1	TRBJ1-1	NA	NA	TGTGCCAGCAGTGAATGGGAGGACTTGAACACTGAAGCTTTCTTT	CASSEWEDLNTEAFF